This TCR beta chain comes out of a study of blood T cells in healthy people across ages. Trimming removed 5 bases from V and 0 bases from J, with 14 bases in between. CDR3 length: 16 residues. Germline CDR1 and CDR2: MNHEY and SMNVEV (reference sequence). Samples each yielded at least 6 micrograms of total RNA. With a J-beta primer mix and a sample-barcoded 5' primer, a second PCR ran about 7 to 11 cycles. TCRdb processed the 5' RACE reads anew with MiXCR; each CDR3 protein has one entry. Seen here are roughly 800,000 distinct CDR3 sequences, roughly 25% observed once, and the top ten hold around 3%. Separately, the same data were catalogued under a study of T cells of mothers and their children.

Sequencing was performed on blood. The chain is built from TRBV27 and TRBJ2-1; D not resolved. This TCR was sampled from a boy younger than 18 in good health. CDR3 amino acids: CASSPQAGFSYNEQFF. The CDR3 nucleotides are TGTGCCAGCAGTCCGCAAGCAGGTTTCTCCTACAATGAGCAGTTCTTC.